Presented here are 8 T cell receptor beta chains from one specimen sequenced in a study of blood T cells in healthy people across ages. The second PCR ran about 6 to 12 cycles with a sample-barcoded 5' primer and J-beta primers. TCRdb re-called the 5' RACE reads with MiXCR, one entry per CDR3 protein. The table includes some 750,000 distinct CDR3 sequences, roughly 20% detected once. The sequenced material came from blood. Receptor source: a man in his 70s in good health.

V and J are TRBV4-2 and TRBJ1-2; D uncertain. The length of the CDR3 is 14 residues. Per germline, CDR1 LGHNA and CDR2 YNFKEQ. V dropped 0 bases and J dropped 2 bases, with 7 bases sitting between them. CDR3 amino acids: CASSQDIGNYGYTF. The CDR3 nucleotides are TGTGCCAGCAGCCAAGATATAGGAAACTATGGCTACACCTTC.

The rearrangement uses TRBV6-5 and TRBJ1-4, with D tentatively TRBD1 (6 bases). The germline gives CDR1 MNHEY, CDR2 SVGAGI. This CDR3 comprises 15 residues. The germline V and J ends were trimmed by 7 bases and 3 bases, with 15 bases remaining between them. In DNA form, the CDR3 reads TGTGCCAGCACCCCGCGGGGGGCGCCTAATGAAAAACTGTTTTTT. It codes for CASTPRGAPNEKLFF.

The chain uses TRBV29-1 and TRBJ1-3; 8 nucleotides match TRBD1. In germline, CDR1 is SQVTM, CDR2 ANQGSEA. V lost 7 bases to trimming and J lost 7 bases; unmatched junction nucleotides: 6. The CDR3 contains 12 residues. CDR3 in amino acids: CSARTGRNTIYF. CDR3 nucleotide sequence: TGCAGCGCACGGACAGGGAGGAACACCATATATTTT.

This clonotype appeared many times. The chain has TRBV29-1 and TRBJ2-1; D tentatively reads TRBD1 or TRBD2 (5 bases each). The CDR3 is made up of 15 amino acids. The V and J ends lost 5 bases and 0 bases respectively, with 14 bases between them. From germline, CDR1 is SQVTM and CDR2 ANQGSEA. DNA for the CDR3: TGCAGCGTTCCCCTTGAGGGGATCTCCTACAATGAGCAGTTCTTC. Translating it yields CSVPLEGISYNEQFF.

In this sample, this clonotype turned up a few times. V usage is TRBV12-3 or TRBV12-4 and J usage is TRBJ1-4; D is ambiguous. The CDR3 runs to 14 residues. Trimming took off 7 bases at V and 4 bases at J, with 13 bases between the two ends. CDR3 residues: CASTLGRSNEKLFF. The CDR3 DNA reads TGTGCCAGCACCCTGGGGAGAAGTAATGAAAAACTGTTTTTT.

CDR3 loop: CASSLEQGRGNQPQHF. DNA for the CDR3: TGTGCCAGCAGCTTAGAACAGGGGAGGGGGAATCAGCCCCAGCATTTT. This sequence joins TRBV11-2 and TRBJ1-5, with 7 bases matching TRBD1. Germline CDR1 is SGHAT and CDR2 is FQNNGV. This CDR3 is 16 amino acids long. With 0 bases clipped from V and 4 bases from J, the junction kept 6 bases outside the gene matches.

Only one count was recorded for this clonotype. This chain connects TRBV24-1 to TRBJ2-1; a possible D gene is TRBD2 (6 bases). This CDR3 comprises 14 residues. CDR1 and CDR2 from the germline V gene are KGHDR and SFDVKD. V lost 5 bases and J 8 bases, leaving 15 bases between the germline ends. CDR3 in DNA: TGTGCCACCAGTGCGGCAGGAGGGCGCGATGAGCAGTTCTTC. Protein: CATSAAGGRDEQFF.

This CDR3 is CASSLDGTENTIYF. In DNA form, the CDR3 reads TGTGCCAGCAGTTTAGACGGGACGGAAAACACCATATATTTT. The chain has TRBV12-3 or TRBV12-4 and TRBJ1-3; a possible D gene is TRBD1 (5 bases). The CDR3 runs 14 residues. Trimming left V 1 base short and J 6 bases short, with 10 bases between.